This entry describes one TCR beta chain. This clone has more than one count but fewer than ten. Which antigen it targets is not known. Base-call qualities are not available, and no considerably larger clone is one nucleotide away. Library preparation employed the immunoSEQ multiplex PCR assay. For the multiplex PCR, a mixture combining 60 forward primers for TCR Vbeta segments and 13 reverse primers for TCR Jbeta segments was used. The CDR3 region of rearranged TCR beta genes was amplified from genomic DNA with a multiplex PCR assay. The amplified TCR beta libraries were sequenced on the Illumina HiSeq System as 87-base-pair reads. Concerning the study's data processing: Across the 670 or so repertoires, a later analysis counted some 81 million unique TCR beta chains, 9.5 million to 12 million of which were shared by at least two donors. To remove PCR and sequencing errors, raw reads were error-corrected and collapsed into unique sequences using a nearest-neighbor algorithm that merged closely related sequences. V, D and J gene segments were assigned by aligning CDR3 sequences to IMGT reference sequences. Each retained sequence needed at least a six-nucleotide match to both a V gene segment and a J gene segment. A rearrangement counted as productive if the CDR3 had no stop codons and remained in frame with V and J, and every other rearrangement counted as non-productive. Following IMGT convention, CDR3 was defined as the stretch from the second conserved V-encoded cysteine to the conserved J-encoded phenylalanine. The earlier analysis of about 570 of the donors excluded any sequence lacking an unambiguous match to a single V gene segment. In an earlier analysis of a few hundred of the donors, V segments were called functional above 56.7% productive rearrangements and were called segregating when the between-donor standard deviation exceeded 5%. To diagnose cytomegalovirus status from the catalog of TCR beta chain sequences, a statistical classification framework was built. In a later analysis, TCR nucleotide sequences were compared against IMGT/GENE-DB human TR gene sequences so that V and J genes could be assigned. A later analysis assigned CDR3 sequences and most-parsimonious VDJ recombination scenarios with the TCRdist pipeline. In a later analysis, each TCR beta chain was defined by its CDR3 amino acid sequence together with its V-gene family, and reads lacking a unique V-gene family were excluded. In a later analysis, nearly 600 highly shared, low-generation-probability nucleotide sequences were removed to address suspected cross-contamination and a sequencing artifact. For each public chain, a later analysis derived a clonal expansion index from normalized ranks of inferred template counts within each repertoire. A later analysis computed generation probabilities with a VDJ recombination model fitted to out-of-frame rearrangements, and checked the results against IGoR. A later analysis scored TCR-TCR, TCR-HLA and TCR-CMV co-occurrence with hypergeometric tests, applying a repertoire-size bias correction to TCR pairs. In a later analysis, false discovery rates were estimated by permuting HLA or CMV assignments 20 times. A later analysis grouped co-occurring TCRs with DBSCAN, adding TCRdist sequence similarity when clustering within HLA-allele-positive subsets. Co-occurrence clustering excluded repertoires with fewer than 30,000 or more than 120,000 public chains, plus five with anomalous nucleotide sharing. Imported from immuneACCESS, the table was reduced by TCRdb to in-frame sequences with V and J called. These copies leave out some clones; in studies compared against another copy, an unresolved V gene accounts for under half, and the cause of the remainder is not known. The V and J calls and clone size were taken over from that table, and D and trimming were inferred from the DNA. Recorded for this sample are roughly 200,000 clones; 70% to 85% of them occurred a single time. The ten largest clones capture 3.5% to 5% of the sample.

The sample is drawn from a study of cytomegalovirus exposure and HLA in healthy donors (dated by TCRdb to 2016 to 2017). For context, the study as a whole: In an earlier analysis of fewer than 750 of the donors, 250 to 300 Gb of sequence data and about 110 million unique TCR beta sequences from some 170 million T cells were reported. An early release covering roughly 600 HLA-typed donors comprised about 300 gigabases of sequencing data and 85 million to 100 million unique TCR sequences. Of the 350 to 450 genotyped donors, about 80% fell in the genetic ancestry cluster associated with self-reported Caucasian donors. The study aimed to test whether signatures of past pathogen exposure could be identified by cataloging public T cell receptors. The T cell repertoires of 700 or so subjects were profiled by immunosequencing and related to cytomegalovirus serostatus. In addition to the first cohort of 500 to 850 subjects, a separate validation cohort of 120 different subjects was used. The study combined high-throughput TCR immunosequencing, statistical association of individual TCRs with disease status, and machine learning to predict cytomegalovirus infection status. To study patterns of TCR occurrence, a later analysis re-analyzed previously published TCR beta repertoires from around 660 donors and added high-resolution HLA genotyping. The later analysis used no new phenotypic data to find candidate immune exposures, relying instead on TCR beta sequences and their occurrence across donors. An earlier analysis of around 640 of the donors used high-throughput TCR beta sequencing to judge whether each TCR beta V gene segment behaved as functional or pseudogenic. Donor age, sex, ethnicity and CMV serostatus were compiled together with the repertoire data. A later genetic analysis used genome-wide SNP genotypes for about 60% of the roughly 700 donors, treating that subset as a discovery cohort. All discovery cohort repertoires had been generated using a single sequencing platform. HLA typing covered class I and class II loci at four-digit resolution. The number of typed donors differed by locus: about 620-640 for A, B, C, DRB1 and DQB1; about 520 for DQA1; approximately 600 for DPA1; and about 450 for DPB1. A few DR-DQ haplotypes were handled as single units for association and clustering because linkage in the cohort was strong. Among 398 genotyped donors of the cohort, an average of about 240,000 unique TCR beta nucleotide sequences were sequenced per donor, roughly 18% of them non-productive.

From cysteine to phenylalanine, the CDR3 is 17 amino acids long. The retained sequence is limited to the CDR3, 51 bases, with the frame set at the first base. Based on the germline V gene, the CDR1 and CDR2 sequences are SQVTM and ANQGSEA. Clipping removes 7 bases from V and 2 bases from J, with 15 as the unmatched junction base count. The cohort consisted of 600 or so healthy bone marrow donors. At the time of sampling, every cohort member was nominally healthy, though immune exposures that went unrecorded were likely present. The donor tested CMV seropositive and was one of the 289 seropositive cohort members. Every donor gave a peripheral blood sample, and the peripheral blood mononuclear cells from that sample were used for TCR beta sequencing. The Qiagen DNeasy Blood Extraction Kit was used to extract genomic DNA from the blood cell samples. The paper as a whole reports these results and caveats: In this cohort, only TCR beta chains were sequenced, and detectable features were limited by the absence of alpha or paired-chain data. A further reported finding was that TCR beta sequences accurately predicted the HLA-A and HLA-B alleles for most subjects in the first cohort. The study listed around 160 TCR beta chains as associated with cytomegalovirus. According to a later analysis, most CMV-associated TCR beta chains appeared to be HLA-restricted, and the HLA associations seemed to be driven largely by CMV exposure. According to a later analysis, TCR association rates differed among HLA loci, with DRB1 alleles showing the most associated TCRs and HLA-C alleles showing the fewest. Compared with equally common non-associated chains, HLA-associated TCR beta chains in a later analysis were more clonally expanded and had lower generation probabilities. Because counts were too low, seventeen rarely observed V segments, including chromosome 9 orphons, were excluded from the earlier analysis of some 590 of the donors. Some IMGT-functional V segments, including TRBV6-2 and TRBV6-3, could not be distinguished by the 87-base-pair reads and were therefore excluded. A cluster of highly shared sequence variants was judged likely to represent a technical artifact of the sequencing pipeline. According to the authors, the approach could potentially be generalized to other disease states and immunological phenotypes. Several of the top co-occurrence clusters appeared to be linked to parvovirus B19, influenza, CMV and Epstein-Barr virus, according to a later analysis. Correlated functional status among segregating V segments might be attributable to linkage disequilibrium, but an unknown experimental factor could not be ruled out. A few of the identified cytomegalovirus-associated TCR beta chains were confirmed in vitro to be specific for cytomegalovirus antigens. Roughly uniform sequencing depth across donors was assumed in presence/absence analyses, although this assumption may not hold. CMV serostatus was the only immune exposure information available for the cohort. V-gene and J-gene trimming of TCR beta chains was associated with a missense DCLRE1C variant in a later genetic analysis, and the association was replicated in an independent cohort. Specific HLA alleles were associated with 15,000 to 20,000 TCR beta sequences at a false discovery rate of 0.05 in a later analysis. According to a later genetic analysis, donors in an Asian-associated ancestry cluster had fewer N-insertions in productive TCRs than the roughly 670-donor mean. Cytomegalovirus status was reported to be diagnosed by the classifier with high specificity and sensitivity in both the original and validation cohorts. HLA typing was unavailable for some donors at each locus, so association tests used only the typed subset. When HLA alleles, especially DR and DQ, strongly co-occurred, TCR associations were difficult to assign to individual alleles. In an earlier analysis of about 600 of the donors, most TCR beta V segments appeared in productive rearrangements about 87% or about 30% of the time, broadly matching IMGT annotations. Most TCR sequences were seen in very few donors, while some public TCRs were found in many individuals.

The clonotype was recovered from a woman in her thirties in good health and CMV-seropositive. The chain employs TRBV29-1 and TRBJ1-5; 9 bases in between match TRBD1. Sequencing was done on a sample of PBMCs. The CDR3 region: CSAKLGQGEYGNQPQHF. The nucleotides read TGCAGCGCTAAACTGGGACAGGGTGAATATGGCAATCAGCCCCAGCATTTT.